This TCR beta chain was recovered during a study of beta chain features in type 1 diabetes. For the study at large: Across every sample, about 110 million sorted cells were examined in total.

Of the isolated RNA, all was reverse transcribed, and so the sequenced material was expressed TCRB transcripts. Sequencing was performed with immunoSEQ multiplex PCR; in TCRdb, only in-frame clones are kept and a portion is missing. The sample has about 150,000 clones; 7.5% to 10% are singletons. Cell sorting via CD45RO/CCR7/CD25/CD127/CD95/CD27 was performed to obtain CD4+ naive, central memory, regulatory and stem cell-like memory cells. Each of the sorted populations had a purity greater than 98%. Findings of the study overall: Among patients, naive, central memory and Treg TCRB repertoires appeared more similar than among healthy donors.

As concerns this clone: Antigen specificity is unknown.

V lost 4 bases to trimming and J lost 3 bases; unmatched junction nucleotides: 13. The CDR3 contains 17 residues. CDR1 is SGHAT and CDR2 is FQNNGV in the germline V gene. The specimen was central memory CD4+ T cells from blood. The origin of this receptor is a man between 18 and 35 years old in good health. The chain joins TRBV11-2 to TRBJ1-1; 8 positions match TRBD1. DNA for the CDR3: TGTGCCAGCAGCTCAAATAGCGCAGGGGGCAGGGACACTGAAGCTTTCTTT. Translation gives CASSSNSAGGRDTEAFF.